What follows are 10 T cell receptor beta chains derived from one specimen sequenced in a study of blood T cells in healthy people across ages (dated by TCRdb to between 2014 and 2016). Library preparation was by 5' RACE. Sequencing was carried out with an Illumina HiSeq 2500. A second PCR of about 6 to 11 cycles was performed with a sample-barcoded 5' primer and a J-beta primer mix. The raw public data were reprocessed by TCRdb itself: fastp quality trimming at Q25, MiXCR clonotype calling, in-frame beta chains only. For every CDR3 protein sequence, its rows merge into one entry that carries the most common genes and DNA. In all, the sample holds 790,000 or so distinct CDR3 sequences, and around half of those were seen once. Of the sample, 15% to 20% falls within the top ten clones. Material: blood. These TCRs come from a man older than 75 in good health.

This clonotype showed up just a few times. The chain combines TRBV20-1 with TRBJ2-5; 9 nucleotides match TRBD2. Losses at the gene ends were 5 bases for V and 2 bases for J; bases not matched to a gene: 3. Per germline, CDR1 DFQATT and CDR2 SNEGSKA (reference sequence). The CDR3 loop spans 13 amino acids. The CDR3, as DNA: TGCAGTGCTGGAACTAGCGGGCAAGAGACCCAGTACTTC. This encodes CSAGTSGQETQYF.

This clonotype was observed a few times. The genes are TRBV3-1 and TRBJ2-7; either TRBD1 or TRBD2 may supply D (6 bases each). Trimming removed 4 bases at V and 4 bases at J, with 17 bases between. The CDR3 is made up of 15 amino acids. CDR1 LGHDT and CDR2 YNNKEL come from the germline V gene (reference sequence). In nucleotides, the CDR3 is TGTGCCAGCAGCCCTATCCTGAGGGGGGAATACGAGCAGTACTTC. Its translation is CASSPILRGEYEQYF.

The rearrangement uses TRBV9 and TRBJ1-3; D is unresolved. With 3 bases removed from V and 1 base from J, the gap between germline ends came to 11 bases. CDR3 length: 15 residues. Germline lookup yields CDR1 SGDLS and CDR2 YYNGEE. The CDR3 loop reads CASSARGVSGNTIYF. CDR3 nucleotides: TGTGCCAGCAGCGCCCGGGGTGTTTCTGGAAACACCATATATTTT.

This clonotype was seen a few times. The chain uses TRBV11-3 and TRBJ2-1; perhaps D is TRBD1 or TRBD2 (8 bases each). The CDR3 covers 19 residues. The germline V gene has CDR1 SGHNT and CDR2 YENEEA. The V end was cut by 6 bases, the J end by 7 bases, with 31 bases between. This CDR3 is CASRRSRGRGAGDGNEQFF. As DNA, the CDR3 is TGTGCCAGCAGAAGATCCAGGGGGCGCGGAGCGGGGGATGGAAATGAGCAGTTCTTC.

The chain recombines TRBV20-1 with TRBJ2-1; TRBD1 matches 7 bases. V gave up 2 bases and J gave up 0 bases; unmatched junction bases: 16. Germline lookup yields CDR1 DFQATT and CDR2 SNEGSKA (reference sequence). CDR3 length: 19 amino acids. CDR3 protein: CSARMRGQGVFSSYNEQFF. Here the CDR3 DNA reads TGCAGTGCTAGAATGAGAGGGCAGGGGGTCTTCAGCTCCTACAATGAGCAGTTCTTC.

This clonotype turned up a few times. This chain joins TRBV29-1 and TRBJ2-1; 8 bases map to TRBD2. Germline loops: CDR1 SQVTM, CDR2 ANQGSEA. This CDR3 comprises 13 residues. CDR3 nucleotides: TGCAGTCAAAGTGGGACTAGTTTTAATGAGCAGTTCTTC. It yields the protein CSQSGTSFNEQFF.

This chain connects TRBV11-3 to TRBJ2-1; 12 nucleotides line up with TRBD1. This CDR3 is 15 amino acids long. The junction had 8 bases not matched to a gene; V was cut back by 5 bases and J by 9 bases. CDR1 SGHNT and CDR2 YENEEA come from the germline V gene. The CDR3 spells CASSARDRGPSEQFF. The CDR3 DNA reads as TGTGCCAGCAGCGCCCGGGACAGGGGGCCCAGTGAGCAGTTCTTC. Filled out from reference TRBV11-3 and TRBJ2-1, the complete variable domain reads EAGVVQSPRYKIIEKKQPVAFWCNPISGHNTLYWYLQNLGQGPELLIRYENEEAVDDSQLPKDRFSAERLKGVDSTLKIQPAELGDSAVYLCASSARDRGPSEQFFGPGTRLTVL.

This rearrangement joins TRBV7-8 to TRBJ2-3, with 10 bases matching TRBD2. In germline, CDR1 is SGHVS, CDR2 FQNEAQ. The CDR3 has 19 residues. V lost 1 base and J lost 2; bases outside the gene matches: 12. CDR3 sequence (DNA): TGTGCCAGCAGCTTAGGTCGGACTAGCGGCAAATTGACCACAGATACGCAGTATTTT. This sequence encodes CASSLGRTSGKLTTDTQYF.

Worth noting for this clonotype: A much larger clone differs by one base, so this may be a read error. This chain links TRBV20-1 with TRBJ2-7, with 7 bases lining up with TRBD2. After removal of 8 bases from V and 6 bases from J, the junction contained 22 bases not matched to a gene. This CDR3 contains 16 residues. Germline lookup yields CDR1 DFQATT and CDR2 SNEGSKA (reference sequence). This CDR3 is CSTHDAGSTGGTEQYF. As DNA, the CDR3 is TGCAGTACTCACGACGCGGGCTCGACGGGAGGTACCGAGCAGTACTTC.

This rearrangement joins TRBV20-1 to TRBJ2-3, with no clear D. V lost 5 bases to trimming and J lost 5 bases, with 8 bases between them. This CDR3 is built from 11 residues. The germline V gene encodes CDR1 DFQATT and CDR2 SNEGSKA (reference sequence). The CDR3 bases are TGCAGTGCTGGCGGCGGAGATACGCAGTATTTT. Its translation is CSAGGGDTQYF.